Listed below are T cell receptor beta chains from one sample, sequenced in a study of T cell responses to AZD1222 COVID-19 vaccine. The table came from immunoSEQ multiplex PCR; TCRdb's copy has only in-frame clones and leaves some out. The table lists 110,000 or so clones, about nine tenths of them singletons. The sample consisted of peripheral blood, taken 28 days after the second dose of the MenACWY control vaccine. These receptors all stem from an adult who received the MenACWY meningococcal vaccine as a control. Each CDR3 is given with its conserved first and last residue. The order of the fields is D gene, J gene, clone size, V gene, CDR3 DNA, CDR3 protein. A D gene is named only where the DNA matches it firmly. Size values are once, few and many counts, or a class for expanded clones, and some rows have none.

>NA|TRBJ1-3|few|TRBV29-1
TGCAGCGTTCGGGCCCCCCGAAGCTCTGGAAACACCATATATTTT
CSVRAPRSSGNTIYF
>NA|TRBJ1-6|NA|TRBV11-2
TGTGCCAGCAGCTTAGAGCGTTCACCCCTCCACTTT
CASSLERSPLHF
>NA|TRBJ2-4|once|TRBV7-9
TGTGCCAGCAGCTTGATGGAGCACATTCAGTACTTC
CASSLMEHIQYF
>NA|TRBJ2-7|NA|TRBV29-1
TGCAGCGTTTGGTATGGATACGAGCAGTACTTC
CSVWYGYEQYF
>NA|TRBJ2-5|NA|TRBV6-5
TGTGCCAGCAGTTATGTCCCTGCGACCGTTCAAGAGACCCAGTACTTC
CASSYVPATVQETQYF
>NA|TRBJ1-1|NA|TRBV27
TGTGCCAGCAGCCCATTGGGTCCCCTGAACACTGAAGCTTTCTTT
CASSPLGPLNTEAFF
>NA|TRBJ1-4|NA|TRBV15
TGTGCCACCGGCAGTCAAGCAAATGAAAAACTGTTTTTT
CATGSQANEKLFF
>TRBD1|TRBJ1-6|few|TRBV6-4
TGTGCCAGCAGTGACTCGACAGGGGGTAATTCACCCCTCCACTTT
CASSDSTGGNSPLHF
>TRBD1|TRBJ2-3|NA|TRBV3-1/TRBV3-2
TGTGCCAGCAGCGCCCCAAGAGACAGGGGGCGGACCTATACGCAGTATTTT
CASSAPRDRGRTYTQYF
>NA|TRBJ2-2|NA|TRBV4-2
TGTGCCAGCAGCCAAGACAAGAGGGGGGCTTTGGACACCGGGGAGCTGTTTTTT
CASSQDKRGALDTGELFF
>NA|TRBJ2-2|NA|TRBV18
TGTGCCAGCTCACCACCGGCGCGGAACACCGGGGAGCTGTTTTTT
CASSPPARNTGELFF
>TRBD1|TRBJ1-5|once|TRBV15
TGTGCCACCAGCAGGCAGACAGGGGTCAATCAGCCCCAGCATTTT
CATSRQTGVNQPQHF
>NA|TRBJ1-3|NA|TRBV5-5
TGTGCCAGCAGCTTACTCCGGGGCCGCTCTGGAAACACCATATATTTT
CASSLLRGRSGNTIYF
>NA|TRBJ1-6|once|TRBV30
TGTGCCTGGAGTCGACAGGATAATTCACCCCTCCACTTT
CAWSRQDNSPLHF
>TRBD1|TRBJ1-5|once|TRBV5-5
TGTGCCAGCAGCTCAAGGACAGGATTCAATCAGCCCCAGCATTTT
CASSSRTGFNQPQHF
>NA|TRBJ2-3|NA|TRBV7-2
TGTGCCAGCAGCTTAGAGGGTAGATCAGATACGCAGTATTTT
CASSLEGRSDTQYF
>TRBD2|TRBJ2-7|NA|TRBV27
TGTGCCAGCAGTTTCCGACTAGCGGGAGGGCCTGGGAACGAGCAGTACTTC
CASSFRLAGGPGNEQYF
>NA|TRBJ2-5|NA|TRBV3-1/TRBV3-2
TGTGCCAGCAGCCAACTTCGTCGAGGGTACCAAGAGACCCAGTACTTC
CASSQLRRGYQETQYF
>TRBD2|TRBJ2-3|NA|TRBV5-8
TGTGCCAGCAGCGTTCTAGCGGGGGGCGGCACAGATACGCAGTATTTT
CASSVLAGGGTDTQYF
>TRBD2|TRBJ2-7|NA|TRBV12-3/TRBV12-4
TGTGCCAGCTGGGGGGAGGGCCGTTACGAGCAGTACTTC
CASWGEGRYEQYF
>NA|TRBJ1-2|NA|TRBV6-4
TGTGCCAGCAGTGACTCGACATTCTGGAGGGGTTCGGGGGACTATGGCTACACCTTC
CASSDSTFWRGSGDYGYTF
>TRBD2|TRBJ2-5|NA|TRBV14
TGTGCCAGCAGCCAAGCACCGCAGACTAGCGGGAGGGTAACACTGTACCAAGAGACCCAGTACTTC
CASSQAPQTSGRVTLYQETQYF
>TRBD2|TRBJ2-5|NA|TRBV5-5
TGTGCCACCCAGAGGGGACTATGGGGCCAAGAGACCCAGTACTTC
CATQRGLWGQETQYF
>TRBD2|TRBJ2-7|NA|TRBV28
TGTGCCAGCAGCCAATCAGCGGGAATCTACGAGCAGTACTTC
CASSQSAGIYEQYF
>NA|TRBJ1-2|NA|TRBV28
TGTGCCAGCCGTGGGGGGTCTAACTATGGCTACACCTTC
CASRGGSNYGYTF
>TRBD1|TRBJ1-5|NA|TRBV6-5
TGTGCCAGCAGTCAGGGGGCAGAGCAGCCCCAGCATTTT
CASSQGAEQPQHF
>TRBD1|TRBJ1-5|once|TRBV19
TGTGCCAGTAGTAGGTGGGACAGGGGGGACAATCAGCCCCAGCATTTT
CASSRWDRGDNQPQHF
>NA|TRBJ1-1|NA|TRBV12-3/TRBV12-4
TGTGCCAGCAGTTTACTAGTAACTGAAGCTTTCTTT
CASSLLVTEAFF
>TRBD1|TRBJ1-2|once|TRBV18
TGTGCCAGCTCTTCACTACAGGGGGGCTACACCTTC
CASSSLQGGYTF
>TRBD1|TRBJ1-5|NA|TRBV28
TGTGCCAGCAGTTCTCCGACAGGGAGCAATCAGCCCCAGCATTTT
CASSSPTGSNQPQHF
>NA|TRBJ2-2|NA|TRBV27
TGTGCCAGCAGTCCGGGGGGCTACACCGGGGAGCTGTTTTTT
CASSPGGYTGELFF
>NA|TRBJ1-5|once|TRBV19
TGTGCCAGTAGTCAAAATCAGCCCCAGCATTTT
CASSQNQPQHF
>NA|TRBJ1-5|once|TRBV12-3/TRBV12-4
TGTGCCAGCGGGTTTAGGGGCAATCAGCCCCAGCATTTT
CASGFRGNQPQHF
>NA|TRBJ1-3|few|TRBV3-1/TRBV3-2
TGTGCCAGCAGCCTCCCGGGGGGCAACACCATATATTTT
CASSLPGGNTIYF
>NA|TRBJ1-4|NA|TRBV9
TGTGCCTCCGGGAGGTCAACTAATGAAAAACTGTTTTTT
CASGRSTNEKLFF
>NA|TRBJ1-2|NA|TRBV28
TGTGCCAGCCGCGGTAACTTGGGCTACACCTTC
CASRGNLGYTF
>NA|TRBJ2-3|NA|TRBV5-4
TGTGCCAGCAGCTTGAGGGTCACAGATACGCAGTATTTT
CASSLRVTDTQYF
>TRBD1|TRBJ1-4|NA|TRBV10-3
TGTGCCATTGCGACAGGGCCTAATGAAAAACTGTTTTTT
CAIATGPNEKLFF
>TRBD2|TRBJ2-3|NA|TRBV18
TGTGCCAGCTCACCAGGGACTACCGAACCGCAGTATTTT
CASSPGTTEPQYF
>TRBD2|TRBJ2-7|few|TRBV7-9
TGTGCCAGCAGCGGACTAGCGACAACCTACGAGCAGTACTTC
CASSGLATTYEQYF
>NA|TRBJ2-7|NA|TRBV2
TGTGCCAGCAGTAAACAGGGATACGAGCAGTACTTC
CASSKQGYEQYF
>NA|TRBJ1-6|NA|TRBV25-1
TGTGCCAGCAGTGCGGGGGGTAGGATTTCACCCCTCCACTTT
CASSAGGRISPLHF
>NA|TRBJ1-6|NA|TRBV5-1
TGCGCCAGCAGCGAGGGCCTGGGGTATAATTCACCCCTCCACTTT
CASSEGLGYNSPLHF
>NA|TRBJ2-7|NA|TRBV7-6
TGTGCCAGCAGCCCCTACAGCAGCACCTACGAGCAGTACTTC
CASSPYSSTYEQYF
>NA|TRBJ1-2|once|TRBV4-2
TGTGCCAGCAGCGTGGACCAACCCTATGGCTACACCTTC
CASSVDQPYGYTF
>TRBD2|TRBJ2-2|NA|TRBV9
TGTGCCAGCAGCGCCCCCGGGACAGGTGAAGTAAGAGGACTAGCGGGAGTTCCTGGGGAGCTGTTTTTT
CASSAPGTGEVRGLAGVPGELFF
>NA|TRBJ2-7|NA|TRBV21-1
TGTGCCAGCAGCAAAGGTGGAGCGGGAGCGCGAGCCCATACGCGCGAGCAGTACTTC
CASSKGGAGARAHTREQYF
>NA|TRBJ1-3|NA|TRBV7-9
TGTGCCAGCAGCTTATTAAGTGGTAATCCTGGAAACACCATATATTTT
CASSLLSGNPGNTIYF
>NA|TRBJ1-1|NA|TRBV5-1
TGCGCCAGCAGCTTAGGAGGGAACACTGAAGCTTTCTTT
CASSLGGNTEAFF
>TRBD1|TRBJ2-2|NA|TRBV6-5
TGTGCCAGCAGTTACGGGACAGCCAACACCGGGGAGCTGTTTTTT
CASSYGTANTGELFF
>NA|TRBJ2-7|NA|TRBV10-1
TGCGCCAGCAGCGATAAGGACGGTAACGAGCAGTACTTC
CASSDKDGNEQYF
>NA|TRBJ1-3|few|TRBV19
TGTGCCAGTAGTATCGAGGGATTCTCTGGAAACACCATATATTTT
CASSIEGFSGNTIYF
>TRBD2|TRBJ2-3|NA|TRBV29-1
TGCAGCACAGGACTAGCGGGAGGATCAGATACGCAGTATTTT
CSTGLAGGSDTQYF
>NA|TRBJ2-1|NA|TRBV19
TGTGCCAGTAACGGGATAACGTACAATGAGCAGTTCTTC
CASNGITYNEQFF
>TRBD1|TRBJ1-2|NA|TRBV7-8
TGTGCCAGCAGCATGGACAGGGACTATGGCTACACCTTC
CASSMDRDYGYTF
>TRBD2|TRBJ2-1|NA|TRBV5-1
TGCGCCAGCAGCCCGACGACTAGCGGTATCTCCTACAATGAGCAGTTCTTC
CASSPTTSGISYNEQFF
>TRBD1|TRBJ1-6|NA|TRBV10-3
TGTGCCATCAGGGACAGGGATAGTAATTCACCCCTCCACTTT
CAIRDRDSNSPLHF